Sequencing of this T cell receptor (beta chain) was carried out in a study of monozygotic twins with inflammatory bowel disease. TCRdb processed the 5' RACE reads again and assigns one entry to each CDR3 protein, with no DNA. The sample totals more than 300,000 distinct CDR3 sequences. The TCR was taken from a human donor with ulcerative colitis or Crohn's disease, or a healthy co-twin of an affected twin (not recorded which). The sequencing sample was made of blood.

This chain's CDR3 is CASSLAFTFRGNTDTQYF. This chain uses TRBV5-6 with TRBJ2-3; without DNA, the TCRdb call of TRBD1 cannot be checked. The CDR3 is made up of 18 amino acids. Germline V CDR1 and CDR2: SGHDT, YYEEEE.